This TCR beta chain was observed in a study of tumor and adjacent non-tumor tissue in lung cancer. Regarding the study as a whole: Patients with more diverse tumor TCRs had worse survival. TCR diversity was significantly greater in tumor than normal lung tissue. Normal lung showed higher cumulative top 100 clone frequency than tumor.

This sample's RNA came from whole unsorted tissue. Looked up from germline, CDR1 is MGHRA and CDR2 is YSYEKL. 14 amino acids form the CDR3, both terminal residues included. Three rounds of nested PCR, following a modified ARM-PCR protocol, produced the TCRbeta library. TCRdb fed the multiplex PCR reads into MiXCR, producing one record per CDR3 protein. The data show 65,000 to 90,000 distinct CDR3 sequences, with about two thirds seen just once and 10% to 15% held by the top ten. As to this clonotype: The antigen is undetermined. Because it lacks the conserved phenylalanine or tryptophan at the end, this CDR3 is likely a read error. No DNA is shown, since the ends of the CDR3 on it are uncertain; the CDR3 is the one TCRdb lists.

What was sequenced was lung tumor tissue. The clonotype comes from a woman in her 70s with non-small cell lung cancer. The V gene is TRBV4-1, the J gene TRBJ1-1; TRBD1 is the table's D call and was not checked against the DNA. CDR3 sequence reads: CASSHRTENTEALS.